This T cell receptor beta chain derives from a study of identical twins. Note on this clonotype: Its antigen is unidentified.

General study points: A partial confounding effect on zero-insertion analyses could come from invariant MAIT and iNKT cells. It was cross-sectional statistical analysis, not following the same donors, that the conclusions relied on. Insertion counts were lower in abundant cord blood beta clonotypes, a trend that memory repertoires did not show.

The CDR3 length is 14 residues. Germline loops: CDR1 SGHNT, CDR2 YENEEA. Trimming stripped 3 bases from V and 9 bases from J, with 15 bases between. Unique molecular identifiers were in the cDNA, with template-switch universal primer binding. In TCRdb, the 5' RACE reads were re-called with MiXCR into one record per CDR3 protein. Here the sample spans roughly 250,000 distinct CDR3 sequences, over 12% being singletons. The specimen sequenced was memory (CD45RO+) T cells sorted from blood. This rearrangement joins TRBV11-3 to TRBJ2-1, with a possible D match to TRBD2 (7 bases). The source is a woman aged 18-29 years in good health. The CDR3 coding sequence is TGTGCCAGCAGCTTGACCGGGGGGCGAGGTGAGCAGTTCTTC. This gives the protein CASSLTGGRGEQFF.